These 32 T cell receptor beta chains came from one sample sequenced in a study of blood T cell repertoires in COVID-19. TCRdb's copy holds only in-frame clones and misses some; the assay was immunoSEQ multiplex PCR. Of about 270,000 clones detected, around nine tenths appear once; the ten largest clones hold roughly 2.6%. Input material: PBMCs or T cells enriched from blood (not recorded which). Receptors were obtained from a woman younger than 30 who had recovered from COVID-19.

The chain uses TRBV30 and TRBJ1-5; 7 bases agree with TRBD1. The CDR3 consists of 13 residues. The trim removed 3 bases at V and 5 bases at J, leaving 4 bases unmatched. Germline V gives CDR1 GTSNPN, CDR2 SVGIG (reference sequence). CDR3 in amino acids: CAWSYDRDQPQHF. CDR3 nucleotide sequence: TGTGCCTGGAGCTACGACAGGGATCAGCCCCAGCATTTT.

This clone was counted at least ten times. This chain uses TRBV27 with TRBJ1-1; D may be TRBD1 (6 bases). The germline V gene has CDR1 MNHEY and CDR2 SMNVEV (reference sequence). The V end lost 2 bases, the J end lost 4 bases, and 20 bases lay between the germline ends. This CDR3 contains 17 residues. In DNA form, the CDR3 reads TGTGCCAGCAGTTTAGATGTAGGGTCAGGGGCCAGCACTGAAGCTTTCTTT. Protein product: CASSLDVGSGASTEAFF.

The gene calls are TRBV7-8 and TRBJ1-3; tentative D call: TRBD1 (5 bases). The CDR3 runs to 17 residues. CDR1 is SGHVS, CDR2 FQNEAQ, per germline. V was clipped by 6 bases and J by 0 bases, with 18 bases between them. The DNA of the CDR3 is TGTGCCAGCAGTCCCCGGACACCTATTAACTCTGGAAACACCATATATTTT. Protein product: CASSPRTPINSGNTIYF.

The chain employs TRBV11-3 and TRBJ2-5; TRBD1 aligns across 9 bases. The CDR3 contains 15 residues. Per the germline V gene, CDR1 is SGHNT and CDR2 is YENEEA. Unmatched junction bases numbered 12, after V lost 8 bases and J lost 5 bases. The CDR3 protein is CASCDLGTGRETQYF. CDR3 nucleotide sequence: TGTGCCAGCTGCGATTTAGGGACAGGGAGGGAGACCCAGTACTTC.

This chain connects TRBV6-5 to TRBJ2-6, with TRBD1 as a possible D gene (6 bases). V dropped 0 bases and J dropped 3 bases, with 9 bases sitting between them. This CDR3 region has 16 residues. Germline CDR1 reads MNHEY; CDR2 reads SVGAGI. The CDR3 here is CASSYSPGVGANVLTF. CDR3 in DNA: TGTGCCAGCAGTTACTCGCCAGGGGTTGGGGCCAACGTCCTGACTTTC.

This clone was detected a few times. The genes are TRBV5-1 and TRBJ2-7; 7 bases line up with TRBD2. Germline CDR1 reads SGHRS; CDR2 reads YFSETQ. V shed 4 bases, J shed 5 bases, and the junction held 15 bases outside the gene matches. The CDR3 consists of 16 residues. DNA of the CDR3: TGCGCCAGCAGCATGACGGGGGGACGTCGGTTCCACGAGCAGTACTTC. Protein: CASSMTGGRRFHEQYF.

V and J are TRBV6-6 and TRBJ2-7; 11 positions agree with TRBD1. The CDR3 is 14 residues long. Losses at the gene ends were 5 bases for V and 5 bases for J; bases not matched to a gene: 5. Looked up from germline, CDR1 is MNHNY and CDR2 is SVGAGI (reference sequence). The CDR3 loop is CASSDGQGADEQYF. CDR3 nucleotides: TGTGCCAGCAGTGACGGACAGGGGGCCGACGAGCAGTACTTC.

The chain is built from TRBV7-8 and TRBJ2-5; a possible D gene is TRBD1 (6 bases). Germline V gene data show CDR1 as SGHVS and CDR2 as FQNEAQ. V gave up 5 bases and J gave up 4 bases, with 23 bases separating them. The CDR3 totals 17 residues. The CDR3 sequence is CASSPGVGLTGRETQYF. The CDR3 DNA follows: TGTGCCAGCAGCCCAGGGGTAGGATTGACGGGGAGAGAGACCCAGTACTTC.

CDR3 loop: CAWIGGAGQNTGELFF. For the CDR3, the DNA is TGTGCCTGGATAGGGGGGGCAGGGCAAAACACCGGGGAGCTGTTTTTT. The chain couples TRBV30 to TRBJ2-2; D is possibly TRBD2 (7 bases). Germline CDR1 is GTSNPN and CDR2 is SVGIG (reference sequence). V lost 4 bases and J 2 bases, leaving 17 bases between the germline ends. The CDR3 runs 16 residues.

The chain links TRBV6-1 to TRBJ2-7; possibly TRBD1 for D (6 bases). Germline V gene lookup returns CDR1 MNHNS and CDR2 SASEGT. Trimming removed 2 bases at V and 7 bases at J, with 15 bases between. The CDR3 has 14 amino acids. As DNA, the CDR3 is TGTGCCAGCAGTGAACAGGGGAGTAGGGGAGAGCAGTACTTC. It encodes CASSEQGSRGEQYF.

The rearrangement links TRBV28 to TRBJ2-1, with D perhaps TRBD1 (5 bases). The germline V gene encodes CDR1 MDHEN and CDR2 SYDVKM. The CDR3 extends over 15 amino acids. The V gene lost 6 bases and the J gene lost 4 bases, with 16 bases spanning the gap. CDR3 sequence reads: CASSPDNREYNEQFF. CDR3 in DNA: TGTGCCAGCAGCCCGGACAACAGAGAGTACAATGAGCAGTTCTTC.

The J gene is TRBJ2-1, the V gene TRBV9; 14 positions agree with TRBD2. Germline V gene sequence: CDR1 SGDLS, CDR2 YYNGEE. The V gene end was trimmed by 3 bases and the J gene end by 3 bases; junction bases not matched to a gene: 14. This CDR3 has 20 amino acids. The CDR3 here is CASSASPSGTSGRLYNEQFF. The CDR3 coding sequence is TGTGCCAGCAGCGCTTCACCCTCCGGGACTAGCGGGAGACTCTACAATGAGCAGTTCTTC. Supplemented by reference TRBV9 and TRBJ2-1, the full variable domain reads DSGVTQTPKHLITATGQRVTLRCSPRSGDLSVYWYQQSLDQGLQFLIQYYNGEERAKGNILERFSAQQFPDLHSELNLSSLELGDSALYFCASSASPSGTSGRLYNEQFFGPGTRLTVL.

CDR3 protein: CARDRLNTEAFF. The CDR3 coding sequence is TGTGCGAGGGACAGGTTGAACACTGAAGCTTTCTTT. This chain links TRBV30 with TRBJ1-1; 8 bases match TRBD1. Germline V gives CDR1 GTSNPN, CDR2 SVGIG (reference sequence). The CDR3 totals 12 residues.

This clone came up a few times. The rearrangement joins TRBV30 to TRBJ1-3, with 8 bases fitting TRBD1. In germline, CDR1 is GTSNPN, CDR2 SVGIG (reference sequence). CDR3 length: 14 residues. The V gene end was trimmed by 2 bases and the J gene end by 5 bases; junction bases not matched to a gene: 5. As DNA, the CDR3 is TGTGCCTGGAGTATTGGACAGGGCCGAAACACCATATATTTT. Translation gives CAWSIGQGRNTIYF.

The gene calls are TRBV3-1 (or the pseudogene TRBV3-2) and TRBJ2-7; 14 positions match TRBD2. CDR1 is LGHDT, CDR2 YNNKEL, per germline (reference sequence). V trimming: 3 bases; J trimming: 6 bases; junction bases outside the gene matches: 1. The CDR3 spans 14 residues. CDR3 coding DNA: TGTGCCAGCAGCCACGGACTAGCGGGGGGCGAGCAGTACTTC. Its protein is CASSHGLAGGEQYF.

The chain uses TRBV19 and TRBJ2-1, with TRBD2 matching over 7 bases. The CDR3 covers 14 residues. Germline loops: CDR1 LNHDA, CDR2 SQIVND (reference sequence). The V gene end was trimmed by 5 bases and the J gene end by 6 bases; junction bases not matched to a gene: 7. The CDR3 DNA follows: TGTGCCAGTAGTTGGGCGGGAGTTGGCAATGAGCAGTTCTTC. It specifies CASSWAGVGNEQFF.

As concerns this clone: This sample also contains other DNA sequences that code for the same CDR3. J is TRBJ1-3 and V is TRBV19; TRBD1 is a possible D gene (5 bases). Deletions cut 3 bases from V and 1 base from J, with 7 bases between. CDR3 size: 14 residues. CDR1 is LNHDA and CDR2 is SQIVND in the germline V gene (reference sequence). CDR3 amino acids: CASSIGGSGNTIYF. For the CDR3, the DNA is TGTGCCAGTAGTATCGGGGGTTCTGGAAACACCATATATTTT. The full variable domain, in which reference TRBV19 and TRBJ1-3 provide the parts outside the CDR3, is DGGITQSPKYLFRKEGQNVTLSCEQNLNHDAMYWYRQDPGQGLRLIYYSQIVNDFQKGDIAEGYSVSREKKESFPLTVTSAQKNPTAFYLCASSIGGSGNTIYFGEGSWLTVV.

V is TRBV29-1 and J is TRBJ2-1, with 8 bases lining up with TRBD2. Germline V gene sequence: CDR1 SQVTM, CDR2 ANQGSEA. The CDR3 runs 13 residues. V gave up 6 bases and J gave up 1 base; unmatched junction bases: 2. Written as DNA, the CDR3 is TGCAGCGTAATAGCGGGATCCTACAATGAGCAGTTCTTC. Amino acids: CSVIAGSYNEQFF.

The CDR3 protein is CSVVDRSSYEQYF. The DNA of the CDR3 is TGCAGCGTTGTCGACAGGAGCTCCTACGAGCAGTACTTC. This sequence joins TRBV29-1 and TRBJ2-7; maybe TRBD1 (6 bases). The CDR3 extends over 13 amino acids. Per germline, CDR1 SQVTM and CDR2 ANQGSEA. The V end lost 4 bases, the J end lost 0 bases, and 10 bases lay between the germline ends.

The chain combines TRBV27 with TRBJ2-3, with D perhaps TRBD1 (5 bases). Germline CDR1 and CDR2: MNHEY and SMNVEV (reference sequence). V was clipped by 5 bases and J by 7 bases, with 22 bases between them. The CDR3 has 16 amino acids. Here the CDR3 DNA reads TGTGCCAGCAGTCCAGAACCAGGGTTTTCGGGTAATACGCAGTATTTT. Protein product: CASSPEPGFSGNTQYF.

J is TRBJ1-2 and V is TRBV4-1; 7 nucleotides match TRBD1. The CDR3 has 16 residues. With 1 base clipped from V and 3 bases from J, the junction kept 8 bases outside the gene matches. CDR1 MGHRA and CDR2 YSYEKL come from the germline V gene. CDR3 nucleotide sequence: TGCGCCAGCAGCCAAGGTAGACAGGGAACGTACTATGGCTACACCTTC. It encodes CASSQGRQGTYYGYTF.

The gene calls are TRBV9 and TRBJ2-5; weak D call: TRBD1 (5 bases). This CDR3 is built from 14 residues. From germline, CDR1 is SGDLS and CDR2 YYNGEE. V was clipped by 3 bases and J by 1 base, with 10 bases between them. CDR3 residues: CASSGQGGQETQYF. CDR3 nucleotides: TGTGCCAGCAGCGGGCAGGGTGGCCAAGAGACCCAGTACTTC.

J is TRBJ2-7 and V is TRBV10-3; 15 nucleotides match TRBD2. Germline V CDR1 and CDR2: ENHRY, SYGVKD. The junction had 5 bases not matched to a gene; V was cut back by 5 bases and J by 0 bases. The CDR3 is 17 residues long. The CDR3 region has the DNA TGTGCCATCAGTTTAGGGACTAGCGGGGGGCGCTCCTACGAGCAGTACTTC. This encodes CAISLGTSGGRSYEQYF.

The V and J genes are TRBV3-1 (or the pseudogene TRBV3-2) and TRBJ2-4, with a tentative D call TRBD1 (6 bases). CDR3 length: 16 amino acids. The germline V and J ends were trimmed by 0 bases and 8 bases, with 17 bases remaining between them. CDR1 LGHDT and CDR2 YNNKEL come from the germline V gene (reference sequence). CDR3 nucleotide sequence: TGTGCCAGCAGCCAAGATCGGGGTACCGAGGGGGACATTCAGTACTTC. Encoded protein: CASSQDRGTEGDIQYF.

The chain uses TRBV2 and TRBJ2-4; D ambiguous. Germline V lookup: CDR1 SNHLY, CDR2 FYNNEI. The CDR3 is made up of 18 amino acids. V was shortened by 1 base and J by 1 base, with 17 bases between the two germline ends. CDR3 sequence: CASSEGRPYSIAKNIQYF. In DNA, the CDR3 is TGTGCCAGCAGTGAAGGCAGGCCCTATTCGATCGCCAAAAACATTCAGTACTTC.

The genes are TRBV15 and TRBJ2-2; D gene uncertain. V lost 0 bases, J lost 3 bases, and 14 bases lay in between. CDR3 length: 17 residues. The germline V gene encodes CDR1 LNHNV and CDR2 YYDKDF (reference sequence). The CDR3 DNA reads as TGTGCCACCAGCAGAGATGTAGTGGGCTTGGACACCGGGGAGCTGTTTTTT. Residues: CATSRDVVGLDTGELFF.

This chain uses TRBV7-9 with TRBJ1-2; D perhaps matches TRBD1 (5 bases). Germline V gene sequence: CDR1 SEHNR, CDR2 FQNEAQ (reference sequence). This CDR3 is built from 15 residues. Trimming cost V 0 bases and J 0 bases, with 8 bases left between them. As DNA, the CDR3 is TGTGCCAGCAGCTTAGCGCAGGGAACTAACTATGGCTACACCTTC. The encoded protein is CASSLAQGTNYGYTF.

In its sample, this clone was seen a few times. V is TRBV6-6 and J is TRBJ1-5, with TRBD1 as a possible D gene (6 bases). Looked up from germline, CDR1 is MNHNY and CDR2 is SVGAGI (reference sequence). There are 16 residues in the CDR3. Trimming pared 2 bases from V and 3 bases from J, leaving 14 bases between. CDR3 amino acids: CASSYLTDRDNQPQHF. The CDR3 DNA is TGTGCCAGCAGTTACCTAACGGACAGAGACAATCAGCCCCAGCATTTT.

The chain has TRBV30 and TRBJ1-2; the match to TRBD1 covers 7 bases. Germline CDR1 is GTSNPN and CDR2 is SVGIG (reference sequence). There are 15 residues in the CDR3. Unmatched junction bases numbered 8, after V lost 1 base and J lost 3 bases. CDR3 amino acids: CAWSDQGGADYGYTF. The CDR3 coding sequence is TGTGCCTGGAGTGACCAAGGGGGCGCTGACTATGGCTACACCTTC.

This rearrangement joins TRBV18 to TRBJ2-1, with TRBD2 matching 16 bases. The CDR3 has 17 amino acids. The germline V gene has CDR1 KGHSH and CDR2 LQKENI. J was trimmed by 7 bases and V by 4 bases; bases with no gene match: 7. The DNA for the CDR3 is TGTGCCAGCTCACTCGGGACTAGCGGGAGGGCGCGGAATGAGCAGTTCTTC. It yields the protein CASSLGTSGRARNEQFF.

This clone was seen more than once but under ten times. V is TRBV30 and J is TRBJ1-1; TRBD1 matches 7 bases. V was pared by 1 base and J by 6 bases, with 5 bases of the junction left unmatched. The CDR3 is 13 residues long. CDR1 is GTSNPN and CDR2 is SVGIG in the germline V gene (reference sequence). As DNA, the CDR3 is TGTGCCTGGAGTGAGGGGGCCTGGGCTGAAGCTTTCTTT. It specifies CAWSEGAWAEAFF.

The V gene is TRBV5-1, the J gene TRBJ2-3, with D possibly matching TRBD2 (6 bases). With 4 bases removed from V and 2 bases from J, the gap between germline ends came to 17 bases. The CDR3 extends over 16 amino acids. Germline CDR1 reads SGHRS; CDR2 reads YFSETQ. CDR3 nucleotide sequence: TGCGCCAGCAGCCCTGGCGGAGGGACGGTCACAGATACGCAGTATTTT. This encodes CASSPGGGTVTDTQYF.